One sample yielded the 9 T cell receptor beta chains listed below, sequenced in a study of blood T cell repertoires in COVID-19. TCRdb's table, derived via immunoSEQ multiplex PCR, lists solely in-frame clones and lacks some. The table includes 250,000 to 300,000 clones, 75% to 85% detected once. The sample was peripheral blood. The receptors originated from a man in his forties or fifties with active or convalescent COVID-19.

V is TRBV5-1 and J is TRBJ2-1, with D possibly matching TRBD2 (6 bases). Trimming removed 3 bases at V and 7 bases at J, with 17 bases between. The CDR3 sequence is 15 residues long. Germline V gene data show CDR1 as SGHRS and CDR2 as YFSETQ. The chain's CDR3 is CASSSRGGLGNEQFF. The CDR3 bases are TGCGCCAGCAGCTCGAGGGGAGGTCTTGGGAATGAGCAGTTCTTC.

The rearrangement joins TRBV15 to TRBJ2-5, with 11 bases fitting TRBD1. Germline V gives CDR1 LNHNV, CDR2 YYDKDF (reference sequence). V was pared by 1 base and J by 0 bases, with 7 bases of the junction left unmatched. This CDR3 has 18 amino acids. Here the CDR3 reads CATSRGTGGVGYQETQYF. CDR3 DNA sequence: TGTGCCACCAGCAGAGGGACAGGGGGCGTGGGGTACCAAGAGACCCAGTACTTC. Drawing the rest from reference TRBV15 and TRBJ2-5, the complete variable domain is DAMVIQNPRYQVTQFGKPVTLSCSQTLNHNVMYWYQQKSSQAPKLLFHYYDKDFNNEADTPDNFQSRRPNTSFCFLDIRSPGLGDTAMYLCATSRGTGGVGYQETQYFGPGTRLLVL.

There are a few counts of this clone. V is TRBV28 and J is TRBJ1-4; D unclear. V shed 3 bases and J shed 6 bases, with 23 bases lying between them. In germline, CDR1 is MDHEN, CDR2 SYDVKM. This CDR3 region has 18 residues. The CDR3 DNA sequence: TGTGCCAGCAGTTTCATTGGGGATAAATATTGGGGAGATGAAAAACTGTTTTTT. This codes for CASSFIGDKYWGDEKLFF.

CDR3 bases: TGTGCCTGGACCGGGACAGGTGTCTACGAGCAGTACTTC. Protein product: CAWTGTGVYEQYF. The V call is TRBV30, the J call TRBJ2-7, with 8 bases aligning to TRBD1. Germline trimming cut 4 bases from V and 3 bases from J; bases unmatched to any gene: 5. CDR1 is GTSNPN, CDR2 SVGIG, per germline (reference sequence). The CDR3 spans 13 residues.

V usage is TRBV7-2 and J usage is TRBJ2-3; no clear D. The CDR3 runs to 13 residues. CDR1 SGHTA and CDR2 FQGNSA come from the germline V gene. V was shortened by 6 bases and J by 6 bases, with 13 bases between the two germline ends. In DNA, the CDR3 is TGTGCCAGCAGACTGACTTCTTGGGATACGCAGTATTTT. It specifies CASRLTSWDTQYF.

The chain joins TRBV29-1 to TRBJ2-7; D might be TRBD1 (5 bases). Germline CDR1 SQVTM, CDR2 ANQGSEA. The germline V and J ends were trimmed by 8 bases and 3 bases, with 11 bases remaining between them. The CDR3 sequence is 11 residues long. CDR3 DNA sequence: TGCAGCCCAGATGACAGCTACGAGCAGTACTTC. Its translation: CSPDDSYEQYF.

The rearrangement uses TRBV5-4 and TRBJ2-2, with D possibly matching TRBD2 (6 bases). Germline CDR1 is SGHNT and CDR2 is YYREEE (reference sequence). This CDR3 contains 15 residues. Trimming left V 2 bases short and J 0 bases short, with 8 bases between. The DNA for the CDR3 is TGTGCCAGCAGCTTAGGACTACCGAACACCGGGGAGCTGTTTTTT. This codes for CASSLGLPNTGELFF.

Only one count was recorded for this clone. This sequence joins TRBV28 and TRBJ1-1; D might be TRBD1 (6 bases). V lost 2 bases to trimming and J lost 4 bases, with 14 bases between them. Germline V gene data show CDR1 as MDHEN and CDR2 as SYDVKM. The CDR3 loop spans 15 amino acids. CDR3 bases: TGTGCCAGCAGTTTAGGGGGGGCGCGGTTCACTGAAGCTTTCTTT. Translating it yields CASSLGGARFTEAFF.

The V and J genes are TRBV18 and TRBJ2-6; 9 bases are a match to TRBD1. V was clipped by 3 bases and J by 0 bases; unmatched bases: 3. Germline CDR1 is KGHSH and CDR2 is LQKENI. The CDR3 runs to 17 residues. The CDR3 DNA is TGTGCCAGCTCACCGGGACAGGGAAACTCTGGGGCCAACGTCCTGACTTTC. Its protein is CASSPGQGNSGANVLTF.